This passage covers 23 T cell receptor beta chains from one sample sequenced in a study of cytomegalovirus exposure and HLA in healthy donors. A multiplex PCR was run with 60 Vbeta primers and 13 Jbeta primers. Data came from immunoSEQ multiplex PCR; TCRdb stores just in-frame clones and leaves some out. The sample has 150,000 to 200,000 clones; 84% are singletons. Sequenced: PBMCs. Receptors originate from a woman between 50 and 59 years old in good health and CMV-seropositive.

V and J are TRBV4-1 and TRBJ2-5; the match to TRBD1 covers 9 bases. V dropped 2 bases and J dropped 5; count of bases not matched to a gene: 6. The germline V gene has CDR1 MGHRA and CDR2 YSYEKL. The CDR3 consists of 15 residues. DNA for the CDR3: TGCGCCAGCAGCCAAACGGGACAGGGAGTGGAGACCCAGTACTTC. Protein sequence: CASSQTGQGVETQYF.

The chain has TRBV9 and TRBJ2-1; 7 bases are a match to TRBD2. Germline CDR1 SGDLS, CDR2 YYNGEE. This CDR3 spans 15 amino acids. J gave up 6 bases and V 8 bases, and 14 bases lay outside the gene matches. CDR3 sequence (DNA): TGTGCCAGGGGTACCAGCGGGGAATTTTTCAATGAGCAGTTCTTC. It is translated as CARGTSGEFFNEQFF.

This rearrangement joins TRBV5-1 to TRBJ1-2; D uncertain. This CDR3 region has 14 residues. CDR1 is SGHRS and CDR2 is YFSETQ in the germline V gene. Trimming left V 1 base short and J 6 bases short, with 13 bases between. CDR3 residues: CASSLMVGVDGYTF. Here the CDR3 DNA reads TGCGCCAGCAGCTTGATGGTCGGGGTAGATGGCTACACCTTC.

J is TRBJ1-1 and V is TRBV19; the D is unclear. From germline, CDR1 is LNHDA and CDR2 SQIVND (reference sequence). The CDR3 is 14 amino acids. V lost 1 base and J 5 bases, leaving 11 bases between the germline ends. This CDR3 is CASSIVWRKTEAFF. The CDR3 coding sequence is TGTGCCAGTAGTATAGTTTGGAGAAAGACTGAAGCTTTCTTT.

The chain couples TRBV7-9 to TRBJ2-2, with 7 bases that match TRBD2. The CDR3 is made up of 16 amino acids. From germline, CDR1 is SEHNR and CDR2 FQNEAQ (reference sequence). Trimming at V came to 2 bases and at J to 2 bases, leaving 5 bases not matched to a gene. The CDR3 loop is CASSLQAGLNTGELFF. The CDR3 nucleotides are TGTGCCAGCAGCTTACAAGCGGGGTTAAACACCGGGGAGCTGTTTTTT.

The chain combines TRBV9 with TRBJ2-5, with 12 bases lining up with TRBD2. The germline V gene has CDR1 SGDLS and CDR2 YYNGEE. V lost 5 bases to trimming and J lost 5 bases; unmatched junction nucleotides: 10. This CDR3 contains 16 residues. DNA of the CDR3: TGTGCCAGCAGTAGGGCTAGCGGGGGGGCCCAGGAGACCCAGTACTTC. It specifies CASSRASGGAQETQYF.

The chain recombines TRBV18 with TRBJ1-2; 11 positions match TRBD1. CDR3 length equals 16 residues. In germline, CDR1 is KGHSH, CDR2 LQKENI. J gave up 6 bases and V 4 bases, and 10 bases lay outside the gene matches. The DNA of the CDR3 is TGTGCCAGCTCACGTACCGGGACAGGGGGTAGAGATGGCTACACCTTC. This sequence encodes CASSRTGTGGRDGYTF.

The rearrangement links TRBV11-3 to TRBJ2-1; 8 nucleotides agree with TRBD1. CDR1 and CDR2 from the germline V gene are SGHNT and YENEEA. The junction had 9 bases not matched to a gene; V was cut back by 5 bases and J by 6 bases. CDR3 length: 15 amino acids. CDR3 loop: CASSPRTGQSNEQFF. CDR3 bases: TGTGCCAGCAGCCCCCGGACAGGGCAAAGCAATGAGCAGTTCTTC.

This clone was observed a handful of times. DNA for the CDR3: TGTGCCAGCAGCGTTTCGGGACAGGGCTACGAGCAGTACTTC. Protein product: CASSVSGQGYEQYF. The V gene is TRBV7-2, the J gene TRBJ2-7; 9 bases are a match to TRBD1. CDR1 and CDR2 from the germline V gene are SGHTA and FQGNSA. V lost 5 bases to trimming and J lost 3 bases; unmatched junction nucleotides: 5. The CDR3 is made up of 14 amino acids.

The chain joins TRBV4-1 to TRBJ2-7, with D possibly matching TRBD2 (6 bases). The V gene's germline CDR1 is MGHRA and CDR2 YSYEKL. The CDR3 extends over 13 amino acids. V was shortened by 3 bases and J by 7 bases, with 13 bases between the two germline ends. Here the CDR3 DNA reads TGCGCCAGCAGCCACTACCACGGAGGGGAGCAGTACTTC. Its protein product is CASSHYHGGEQYF.

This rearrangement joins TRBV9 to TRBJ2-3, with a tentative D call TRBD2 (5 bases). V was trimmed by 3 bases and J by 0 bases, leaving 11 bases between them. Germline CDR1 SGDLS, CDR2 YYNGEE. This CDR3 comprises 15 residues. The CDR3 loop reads CASSAEGRSTDTQYF. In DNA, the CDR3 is TGTGCCAGCAGCGCAGAGGGTAGAAGCACAGATACGCAGTATTTT. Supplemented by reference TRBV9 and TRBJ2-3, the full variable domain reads DSGVTQTPKHLITATGQRVTLRCSPRSGDLSVYWYQQSLDQGLQFLIQYYNGEERAKGNILERFSAQQFPDLHSELNLSSLELGDSALYFCASSAEGRSTDTQYFGPGTRLTVL.

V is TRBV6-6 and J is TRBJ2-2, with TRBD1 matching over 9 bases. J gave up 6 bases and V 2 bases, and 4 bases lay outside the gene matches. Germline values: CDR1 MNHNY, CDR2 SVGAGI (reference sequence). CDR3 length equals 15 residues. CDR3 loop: CASSYGDREAGELFF. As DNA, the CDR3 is TGTGCCAGCAGTTACGGGGACAGGGAGGCCGGGGAGCTGTTTTTT.

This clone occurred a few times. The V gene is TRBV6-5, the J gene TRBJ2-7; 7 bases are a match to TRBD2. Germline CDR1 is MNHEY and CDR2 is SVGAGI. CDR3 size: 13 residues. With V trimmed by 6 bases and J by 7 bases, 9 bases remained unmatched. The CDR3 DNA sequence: TGTGCCAGCAGCGACCCGCAGGGAGGGGAGCAGTACTTC. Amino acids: CASSDPQGGEQYF.

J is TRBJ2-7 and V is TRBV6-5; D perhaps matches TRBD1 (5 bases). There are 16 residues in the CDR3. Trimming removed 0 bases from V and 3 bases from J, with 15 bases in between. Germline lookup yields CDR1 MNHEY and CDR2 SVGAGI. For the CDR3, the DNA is TGTGCCAGCAGTTACTCGTGGGCAGGGAACATCTACGAGCAGTACTTC. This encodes CASSYSWAGNIYEQYF.

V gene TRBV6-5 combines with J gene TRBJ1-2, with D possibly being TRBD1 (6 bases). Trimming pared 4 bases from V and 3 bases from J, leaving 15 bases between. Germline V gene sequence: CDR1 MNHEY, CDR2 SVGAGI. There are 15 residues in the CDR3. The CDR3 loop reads CASSSGEQGYYGYTF. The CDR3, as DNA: TGTGCCAGCAGTTCGGGCGAACAGGGCTACTATGGCTACACCTTC.

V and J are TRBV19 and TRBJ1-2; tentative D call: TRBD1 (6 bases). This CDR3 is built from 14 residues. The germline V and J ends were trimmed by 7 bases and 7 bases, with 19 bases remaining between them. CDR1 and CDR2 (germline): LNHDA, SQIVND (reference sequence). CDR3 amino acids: CASTSRQGRGGYTF. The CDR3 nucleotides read TGTGCCAGTACGTCCAGGCAGGGGCGAGGTGGCTACACCTTC.

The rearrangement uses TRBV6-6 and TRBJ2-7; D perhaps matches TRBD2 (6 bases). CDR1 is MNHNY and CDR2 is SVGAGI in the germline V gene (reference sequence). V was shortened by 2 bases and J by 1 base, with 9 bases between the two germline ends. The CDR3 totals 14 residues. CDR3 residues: CASSYGGESYEQYF. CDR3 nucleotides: TGTGCCAGCAGTTACGGCGGGGAATCCTACGAGCAGTACTTC.

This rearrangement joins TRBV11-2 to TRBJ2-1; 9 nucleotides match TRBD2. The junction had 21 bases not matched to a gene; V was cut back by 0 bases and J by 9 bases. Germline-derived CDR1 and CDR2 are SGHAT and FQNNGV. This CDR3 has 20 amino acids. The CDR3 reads CASSLDLLLASGVLHGEQFF. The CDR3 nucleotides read TGTGCCAGCAGCTTAGATCTACTTTTGGCTAGCGGGGTTCTACATGGTGAGCAGTTCTTC.

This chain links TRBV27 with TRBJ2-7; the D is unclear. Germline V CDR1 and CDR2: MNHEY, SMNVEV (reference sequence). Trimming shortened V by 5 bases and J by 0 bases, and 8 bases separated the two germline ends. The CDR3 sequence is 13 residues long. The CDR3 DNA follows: TGTGCCAGCAGTCCGCGTACCTCCTACGAGCAGTACTTC. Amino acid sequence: CASSPRTSYEQYF.

CDR3 protein: CASRTPGTGSYGYTF. The CDR3 DNA reads TGTGCCAGTAGAACGCCCGGGACAGGGTCCTATGGCTACACCTTC. The genes are TRBV19 and TRBJ1-2; 9 nucleotides agree with TRBD1. The germline V gene has CDR1 LNHDA and CDR2 SQIVND (reference sequence). This CDR3 has 15 amino acids. V lost 6 bases and J lost 4; bases outside the gene matches: 9.

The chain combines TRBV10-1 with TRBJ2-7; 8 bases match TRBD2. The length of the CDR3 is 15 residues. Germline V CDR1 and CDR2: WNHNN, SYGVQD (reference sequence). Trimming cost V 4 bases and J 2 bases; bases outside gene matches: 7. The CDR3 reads CASSVGSGGPYEQYF. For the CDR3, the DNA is TGCGCCAGCAGTGTTGGCAGCGGGGGCCCCTACGAGCAGTACTTC.

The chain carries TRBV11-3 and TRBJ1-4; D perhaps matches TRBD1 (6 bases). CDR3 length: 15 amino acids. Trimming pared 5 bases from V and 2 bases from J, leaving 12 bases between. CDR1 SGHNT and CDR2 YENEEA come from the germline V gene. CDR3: CASSPGTSTNEKLFF. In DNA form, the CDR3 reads TGTGCCAGCAGCCCTGGGACATCTACTAATGAAAAACTGTTTTTT.

As DNA, the CDR3 is TGTGCCAGTAGTCTCGGGACAGCTCCTAACTATGGCTACACCTTC. Amino acid sequence: CASSLGTAPNYGYTF. The chain combines TRBV19 with TRBJ1-2, with 7 bases identical to TRBD1. J lost 0 bases, V lost 5 bases, and 6 bases had no gene match. CDR1 LNHDA and CDR2 SQIVND come from the germline V gene (reference sequence). The CDR3 has 15 residues. The variable domain in full, with the rest retrieved from reference TRBV19 and TRBJ1-2, is DGGITQSPKYLFRKEGQNVTLSCEQNLNHDAMYWYRQDPGQGLRLIYYSQIVNDFQKGDIAEGYSVSREKKESFPLTVTSAQKNPTAFYLCASSLGTAPNYGYTFGSGTRLTVV.